This T cell receptor delta chain was sequenced during a study of Vδ1+ human thymocytes. The sample holds a few counts of this clone. Its antigen is as yet unknown. Study conclusions and caveats: Thymic TRG and TRD repertoires appeared highly polyclonal, with Gaussian CDR3 length distributions. Many TRG clonotypes were shared between donors; TRD repertoires were essentially private. The authors advised highly purified populations and single-cell validation.

The template was reverse-transcribed extracted RNA. The CDR3 regions were amplified by multiplex PCR from V-gene primers to a constant-region primer. TCRdb re-analyzed the multiplex PCR reads via CATT. Here the sample spans more than 50,000 delta-chain clones, approximately 15% being singletons. J was trimmed by 0 bases and V by 4 bases; bases with no gene match: 18. Per germline, CDR1 TSWWSYY and CDR2 QGS. The CDR3 extends over 20 amino acids. Sequencing was done on a sample of Vdelta1+ gamma-delta thymocytes from the thymus. Stated subset: FACS-sorted CD3+ TCRalphabeta- TCRVdelta1+ TCRVdelta2- thymocytes. The V call is TRDV1, the J call TRDJ1; 9 bases line up with TRDD3. This TCR was sampled from a boy younger than two who had congenital heart surgery. This CDR3 reads CALGGSSFPYWGRYTDKLIF. The CDR3 DNA is TGTGCTCTTGGGGGCTCTAGCTTCCCTTACTGGGGGAGGTACACCGATAAACTCATCTTT.